The rows below give T cell receptor beta chains drawn from one sample of a study of cytomegalovirus exposure and HLA in healthy donors. Using immunoSEQ multiplex PCR, the repertoire was profiled, and TCRdb retains in-frame clones only, with some absent. This table holds roughly 120,000 clones, 65% to 80% found once. Sequencing was done on a sample of PBMCs. These receptors originate from a woman aged 55-69 years in good health and CMV-seropositive. CDR3s include the opening cysteine and the closing phenylalanine or tryptophan. A D gene is named only where the DNA matches it firmly. Clone sizes are given selectively: once, few, many, or a class where the clone is expanded.

v_call	j_call	clone_size	d_call	cdr3_nt	cdr3_aa
TRBV5-1	TRBJ2-5	-	-	TGCGCCAGCAGCTTGGATAAAGAGACCCAGTACTTC	CASSLDKETQYF
TRBV20-1	TRBJ2-5	-	-	TGCAGTGCTCGTGAGGCGGAGACCCAGTACTTC	CSAREAETQYF
TRBV7-3	TRBJ2-1	-	TRBD2	TGTGCCAGCCTTCTTACTAGCGGGAATGTTTGTGAGCAGTTCTTC	CASLLTSGNVCEQFF
TRBV2	TRBJ2-3	-	-	TGTGCCAGCAGTGAATTCCGTTATAGCACAGATACGCAGTATTTT	CASSEFRYSTDTQYF
TRBV15	TRBJ1-5	-	-	TGTGCCACCAGCAGAGATATTGCACAGGGACTAAAGCATTTT	CATSRDIAQGLKHF
TRBV5-1	TRBJ1-4	-	-	TGCGCCAGCAGCTTGGGACAGCCTACTGAAAAACTGTTTTTT	CASSLGQPTEKLFF
TRBV18	TRBJ2-1	few	-	TGTGCCAGCTCACCGTATCTGGGGCGTGAGCAGTTCTTC	CASSPYLGREQFF
TRBV7-3	TRBJ2-1	-	TRBD2	TGTGCCAGCAGCCCACGCGTCGGGAGGGACAATGAGCAGTTCTTC	CASSPRVGRDNEQFF
TRBV9	TRBJ1-2	-	-	TGTGCCAGCAGCCCCCGCGGGGGCAACTATGGCTACACCTTC	CASSPRGGNYGYTF
TRBV9	TRBJ1-3	-	-	TGTGCCAGCAGCGTAGGAAAGAGCTCTGGAAACACCATATATTTT	CASSVGKSSGNTIYF
TRBV18	TRBJ1-1	-	TRBD1	TGTGCCAGCTCACAAGCATTCCTACAGGGGCCCACTGAAGCTTTCTTT	CASSQAFLQGPTEAFF
TRBV13	TRBJ1-3	-	TRBD1	TGTGCCAGCAGCTTACACGGACAGGGAATAGGCCCTGGAAACACCATATATTTT	CASSLHGQGIGPGNTIYF
TRBV5-4	TRBJ1-2	-	-	TGTGCCAGCCATTACGGGGGGGGCGTCAATGGCTACACCTTC	CASHYGGGVNGYTF
TRBV18	TRBJ2-1	once	TRBD2	TGTGCCAGCTCATCTTTAGCGGGACTCTCCTACAATGAGCAGTTCTTC	CASSSLAGLSYNEQFF
TRBV5-1	TRBJ1-4	-	-	TGCGCCAGCAGCTTGACCCCCAGGTCTACCAATGAAAAACTGTTTTTT	CASSLTPRSTNEKLFF
TRBV10-2	TRBJ2-1	-	TRBD2	TGCGCCAGCAATCTAGCGGGAGGGCCAGGTGAGCAGTTCTTC	CASNLAGGPGEQFF
TRBV5-4	TRBJ1-2	-	-	TGTGCCAGCAGCTTGGACAGGATCAGCTATGGCTACACCTTC	CASSLDRISYGYTF
TRBV6-4	TRBJ1-2	few	TRBD1	TGTGCCAGCAGTGACCCGGGACAGGGGAAAGGCTACACCTTC	CASSDPGQGKGYTF
TRBV7-8	TRBJ2-4	-	TRBD2	TGTGCCAGCAGCCCAAGAGCCGCTCCGGGGAGGGCCGGAAACATTCAGTACTTC	CASSPRAAPGRAGNIQYF
TRBV7-6	TRBJ2-7	-	TRBD1	TGTGCCATCGGACAGGGGGCGTTGGGAGAGCAGTACTTC	CAIGQGALGEQYF
TRBV6-5	TRBJ2-1	-	-	TGTGCCAGCCAACCCCATTTTGAGAGGGCCCTGTTCTTC	CASQPHFERALFF
TRBV6-4	TRBJ2-2	many	TRBD2	TGTGCCAGCAGTGAGGAAGCGGGAAGGCCCCGGGAGCTGTTTTTT	CASSEEAGRPRELFF
TRBV5-1	TRBJ2-5	-	-	TGCGCCAGCAGCCCCTTAGACCCAGACACCGAGACCCAGTACTTC	CASSPLDPDTETQYF
TRBV7-3	TRBJ2-3	-	TRBD2	TGTGCCAGCAGCCTGTATCGGAGCGGGGGGCCAGATACGCAGTATTTT	CASSLYRSGGPDTQYF
TRBV15	TRBJ2-1	-	TRBD2	TGTGCCACCAGCAGAGACTTTGCCGGGACTAGCGGACCTGAGCAGTTCTTC	CATSRDFAGTSGPEQFF
TRBV5-1	TRBJ1-3	-	-	TGCGCCAGCAGCTTGGGAGCATCCGGAAACACCATATATTTT	CASSLGASGNTIYF
TRBV28	TRBJ1-5	-	-	TGTGCCAGCAGGAGGGGGGGCGGGGGCCGGCAGCCCCAGCATTTT	CASRRGGGGRQPQHF
TRBV28	TRBJ2-7	-	TRBD2	TGTGCCAGCCGTGGGGGATTAGCGGGGATTTACTACGAGCAGTACTTC	CASRGGLAGIYYEQYF
TRBV7-3	TRBJ2-7	-	-	TGTGCCAGCAGCCCCACCCGACAGATGAAAGGCTACGAGCAGTACTTC	CASSPTRQMKGYEQYF
TRBV9	TRBJ2-7	-	-	TGTGCCAGCAGCGTATCCCCTAGCGAGAGCTACGAGCAGTACTTC	CASSVSPSESYEQYF
TRBV6-5	TRBJ1-6	few	TRBD1	TGTGCCAGCAGCGCGGACAGGCGGGGAAATTCACCCCTCCACTTT	CASSADRRGNSPLHF
TRBV27	TRBJ2-7	once	TRBD1	TGTGCCAGCAGTTTAGGGTGGACAGGGTCCTACGAGCAGTACTTC	CASSLGWTGSYEQYF
TRBV5-4	TRBJ1-3	-	-	TGTGCCAGCAGCTTGGATGGCGGGAACGGAAACACCATATATTTT	CASSLDGGNGNTIYF
TRBV5-1	TRBJ2-1	-	-	TGCGCCAGCAGCTTCCGGGACATAGAGCAGTTCTTC	CASSFRDIEQFF
TRBV21-1	TRBJ2-7	-	-	TGTGCCAGCAGCAAAGGTACTAGCGGGGTTTCCTACGAGCAGTACTTC	CASSKGTSGVSYEQYF